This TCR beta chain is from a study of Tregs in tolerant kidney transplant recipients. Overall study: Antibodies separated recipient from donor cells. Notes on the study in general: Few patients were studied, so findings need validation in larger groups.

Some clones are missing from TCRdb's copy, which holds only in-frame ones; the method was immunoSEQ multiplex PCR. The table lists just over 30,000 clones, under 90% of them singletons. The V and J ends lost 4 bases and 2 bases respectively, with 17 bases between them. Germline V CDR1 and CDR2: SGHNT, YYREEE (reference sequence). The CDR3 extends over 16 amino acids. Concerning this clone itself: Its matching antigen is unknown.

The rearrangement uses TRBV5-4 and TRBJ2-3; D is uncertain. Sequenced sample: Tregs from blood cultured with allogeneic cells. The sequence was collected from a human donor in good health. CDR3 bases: TGTGCCAGCAGCATAGACCTCGAGATACTCACAGATACGCAGTATTTT. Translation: CASSIDLEILTDTQYF.